This TCR beta chain was sequenced during a study of cytomegalovirus exposure and HLA in healthy donors. Primers: 60 Vbeta forward and 13 Jbeta reverse. Produced via immunoSEQ multiplex PCR; TCRdb's table is partial and in-frame only. The sample has tens of thousands of clones; 60% to 80% are singletons. Each donor was nominally healthy when sampled (though unrecorded immune exposures were likely). Sequencing was done on a sample of PBMCs. This sequence was found in a man in his forties in good health and CMV-seronegative.

CDR3 sequence reads: CASSQPGLAYEQYF. In DNA form, the CDR3 reads TGTGCCAGCAGTCAGCCGGGACTTGCCTACGAGCAGTACTTC. The chain carries TRBV2 and TRBJ2-7, with D possibly being TRBD2 (6 bases). Germline V lookup: CDR1 SNHLY, CDR2 FYNNEI. Trimming cost V 5 bases and J 2 bases, with 13 bases left between them. There are 14 residues in the CDR3.